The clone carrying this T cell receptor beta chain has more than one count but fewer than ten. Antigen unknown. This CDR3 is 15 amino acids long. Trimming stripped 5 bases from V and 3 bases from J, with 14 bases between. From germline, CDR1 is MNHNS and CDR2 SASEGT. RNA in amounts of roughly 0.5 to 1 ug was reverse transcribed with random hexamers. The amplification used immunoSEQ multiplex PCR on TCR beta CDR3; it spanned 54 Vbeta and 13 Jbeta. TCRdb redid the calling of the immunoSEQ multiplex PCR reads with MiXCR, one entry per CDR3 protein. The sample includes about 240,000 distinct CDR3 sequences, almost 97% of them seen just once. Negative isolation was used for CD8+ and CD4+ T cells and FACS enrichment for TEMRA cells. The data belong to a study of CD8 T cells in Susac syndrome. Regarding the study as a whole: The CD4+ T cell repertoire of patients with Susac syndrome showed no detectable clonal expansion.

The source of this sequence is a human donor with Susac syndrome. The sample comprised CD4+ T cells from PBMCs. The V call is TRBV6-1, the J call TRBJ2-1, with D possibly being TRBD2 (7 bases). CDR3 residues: CASSQTAGHYNEQFF. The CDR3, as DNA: TGTGCCAGCAGTCAGACAGCGGGACACTACAATGAGCAGTTCTTC.